This T cell receptor beta chain derives from a study of T cells in Graves' hyperthyroidism and ophthalmopathy. Study summary: Initial diagnosis, before any treatment, was when peripheral blood was collected.

The study based diagnoses on clinical symptoms, serum thyroxine and TRAb, thyroid ultrasound and orbital computed tomography. PBMCs were sourced from approximately 10 ml fresh peripheral blood. Germline values: CDR1 KGHSH, CDR2 LQKENI. The CDR3 runs 16 residues. V was pared by 3 bases and J by 0 bases, with 5 bases of the junction left unmatched. The TCR beta CDR3 regions underwent amplification using RNA transcripts as the source. The HTBI primer set served for first-round RT-PCR of the TCR CDR3. TCRdb re-called the multiplex PCR reads through MiXCR, storing one row per CDR3 protein. The data contain 200,000 to 250,000 distinct CDR3 sequences, 16% of them singletons. The study, taken as a whole, reports: Blood shared most expanded thyroid clonotypes above 0.001.

This clonotype was seen repeatedly, ten times or more. Antigen: not known. The chain combines TRBV18 with TRBJ2-5, with 9 bases fitting TRBD2. The clonotype originates from a woman younger than 35 with Graves' ophthalmopathy. Sequencing was carried out using blood. CDR3 DNA sequence: TGTGCCAGCTCACCGAGACTAGCGGAGTACCAAGAGACCCAGTACTTC. This encodes CASSPRLAEYQETQYF.